Listed here are 20 T cell receptor beta chains from one sample, sequenced in a study of read filtering for tumor transcriptome and immune sequencing. Molecular barcoded adaptors covering alpha/delta and beta/gamma chains were used on 400 ng RNA. TCRdb analysed the reads with MiXCR anew, one entry per CDR3 protein. The table includes tens of thousands of distinct CDR3 sequences, approximately 18% detected once. Sequencing input: a population of CD138-negative cells sorted from bone marrow. These receptors all stem from a donor aged 40 or over with multiple myeloma.

This clonotype has at least ten counts. The chain combines TRBV20-1 with TRBJ2-7; 7 bases map to TRBD1. Trimming at V came to 4 bases and at J to 3 bases, leaving 3 bases not matched to a gene. Germline V gene lookup returns CDR1 DFQATT and CDR2 SNEGSKA (reference sequence). The CDR3 covers 12 residues. CDR3 sequence (DNA): TGCAGTGCTATGGGACAGAGCTACGAGCAGTACTTC. Translation: CSAMGQSYEQYF.

This clonotype is categorized as medium-sized. CDR3 in amino acids: CASSPPGLSYNEQFF. As DNA, the CDR3 is TGTGCCAGCAGCCCCCCCGGACTATCATACAATGAGCAGTTCTTC. The V call is TRBV3-1, the J call TRBJ2-1; maybe TRBD2 (6 bases). V lost 4 bases and J lost 4, with 14 bases in between. The CDR3 is made up of 15 amino acids. Germline CDR1 LGHDT, CDR2 YNNKEL (reference sequence).

This clonotype was observed at least ten times. The rearrangement joins TRBV20-1 to TRBJ2-5; no firm D call. Trimming pared 1 base from V and 5 bases from J, leaving 14 bases between. The CDR3 is 14 amino acids. Looked up from germline, CDR1 is DFQATT and CDR2 is SNEGSKA (reference sequence). The CDR3, as DNA: TGCAGTGCTAGAGCTTCGGGTCTCAGCGAGACCCAGTACTTC. This translates into CSARASGLSETQYF.

The sample holds many counts of this clonotype. A much larger clonotype is one base distant, so this may be a read error. The conserved closing phenylalanine or tryptophan is absent in this CDR3, likely reflecting a read error. V is TRBV28 and J is TRBJ2-1, with no clear D. Trimming cost V 1 base and J 7 bases, with 5 bases left between them. Germline CDR1 and CDR2: MDHEN and SYDVKM. This CDR3 spans 12 amino acids. Here the CDR3 reads CASSLFGNEQFS. In nucleotides, the CDR3 is TGTGCCAGCAGTTTATTTGGGAATGAGCAGTTCTCC.

In its sample, this clonotype was seen many times. The V call is TRBV27, the J call TRBJ2-2; either TRBD1 or TRBD2 may fit D (6 bases each). This CDR3 spans 14 amino acids. Germline loops: CDR1 MNHEY, CDR2 SMNVEV (reference sequence). The ends were cut back, 5 bases at V and 7 bases at J, with 14 bases in the middle. As DNA, the CDR3 is TGTGCCAGCAGTCTGGGGGGCCTCGGCGGGGAGCTGTTTTTT. This sequence encodes CASSLGGLGGELFF.

This clonotype was seen many times. The chain combines TRBV28 with TRBJ2-3; weak D call: TRBD2 (5 bases). This CDR3 is 16 amino acids long. Trimming took 8 bases from V and 2 from J, leaving 20 bases between them. CDR1 is MDHEN and CDR2 is SYDVKM in the germline V gene. The DNA of the CDR3 is TGTGCCAGCGCCCAACCCTCAGCGGCCTTCACAGATACGCAGTATTTT. Translation gives CASAQPSAAFTDTQYF.

This clonotype was seen only a few times. This could be a read error, since a much larger clone is one nucleotide away. This sequence joins TRBV5-1 and TRBJ1-2, with D perhaps matching TRBD1 (5 bases). V lost 4 bases, J lost 4 bases, and 14 bases lay in between. This CDR3 region has 14 residues. Germline CDR1 is SGHRS and CDR2 is YFSETQ. This CDR3 reads CASSPGVVPYGYTF. In DNA form, the CDR3 reads TGCGCCAGCAGCCCGGGGGTGGTCCCCTATGGCTACACCTTC.

This chain joins TRBV12-3 or TRBV12-4 and TRBJ2-6, with D uncertain. The CDR3 runs 13 residues. V was pared by 5 bases and J by 6 bases, with 8 bases between. CDR3 amino acids: CASSLNAANVLTF. CDR3 coding DNA: TGTGCCAGCAGTCTAAACGCGGCCAACGTCCTGACTTTC.

There are many counts of this clonotype. The J gene is TRBJ2-5, the V gene TRBV11-2; 9 bases align to TRBD2. The junction had 8 bases not matched to a gene; V was cut back by 3 bases and J by 3 bases. The germline gives CDR1 SGHAT, CDR2 FQNNGV. The CDR3 has 16 residues. CDR3 loop: CASSFAGGGWEETQYF. DNA of the CDR3: TGTGCCAGCAGCTTCGCGGGAGGGGGTTGGGAAGAGACCCAGTACTTC.

This clonotype was observed at least ten times. The chain links TRBV10-3 to TRBJ1-2, with 11 nucleotides matching TRBD1. The CDR3 length is 14 residues. Germline CDR1 and CDR2: ENHRY and SYGVKD. V lost 9 bases and J lost 4; bases outside the gene matches: 7. CDR3 coding DNA: TGTGCCATTAGGACAGGGGGCGAGAGCTATGGCTACACCTTC. This codes for CAIRTGGESYGYTF.

This clonotype was detected many times. The V call is TRBV6-1, the J call TRBJ2-6; D call uncertain. Deletions cut 3 bases from V and 0 bases from J, with 6 bases between. The length of the CDR3 is 15 residues. Per germline, CDR1 MNHNS and CDR2 SASEGT. The CDR3 bases are TGTGCCAGCAGTGAGATGGGCTCTGGGGCCAACGTCCTGACTTTC. This encodes CASSEMGSGANVLTF.

This clonotype is labeled as medium-sized. The V and J genes are TRBV28 and TRBJ2-1, with 12 positions matching TRBD1. V gave up 4 bases and J gave up 10 bases; unmatched junction bases: 11. CDR3 length: 16 residues. Germline CDR1 is MDHEN and CDR2 is SYDVKM. CDR3 sequence (DNA): TGTGCCAGCAGTTCTTACCGGGACAGGGGGCCAGGAGAGCAGTTCTTC. Its translation: CASSSYRDRGPGEQFF.

Many counts were recorded for this clonotype. The chain has TRBV28 and TRBJ1-4; D ambiguous. V was trimmed by 4 bases and J by 7 bases, leaving 22 bases between them. Germline CDR1 reads MDHEN; CDR2 reads SYDVKM. The length of the CDR3 is 17 residues. CDR3 amino acids: CASSSSSGPTSGEKLFF. CDR3 nucleotide sequence: TGTGCCAGCAGTTCCTCCTCGGGTCCTACAAGTGGTGAAAAACTGTTTTTT.

This clonotype was counted between two and nine times. The chain employs TRBV25-1 and TRBJ1-3; TRBD1 matches at 8 bases. The germline CDR1 and CDR2 sequences are MGHDK and SYGVNS. The CDR3 loop spans 19 amino acids. Germline trimming cut 7 bases from V and 1 base from J; bases unmatched to any gene: 18. The CDR3 loop is CASTGRGQGPRESGNTIYF. The CDR3, as DNA: TGTGCCAGCACTGGTCGAGGACAGGGACCAAGGGAGTCTGGAAACACCATATATTTT.

The chain carries TRBV7-6 and TRBJ2-2, with 8 bases aligning to TRBD2. The CDR3 has 19 residues. With 4 bases clipped from V and 0 bases from J, the junction kept 13 bases outside the gene matches. Looked up from germline, CDR1 is SGHVS and CDR2 is FNYEAQ. The DNA of the CDR3 is TGTGCCAGCAGCTCTCGGGGGGGGGCGCCGGGAACGAACACCGGGGAGCTGTTTTTT. The encoded protein is CASSSRGGAPGTNTGELFF.

This clonotype is a singleton in its sample. This may stem from a read error, because a much larger clone lies one nucleotide away. The chain couples TRBV5-1 to TRBJ2-3; D perhaps matches TRBD1 (5 bases). Germline assignment: CDR1 SGHRS and CDR2 YFSETQ. The CDR3 length is 14 residues. CDR3 amino acids: CASSLGGDTATRYF. CDR3 coding DNA: TGCGCCAGCAGCTTGGGGGGCGACACAGCTACGCGGTATTTT.

The chain is built from TRBV5-3 and TRBJ2-1; no clear D gene. TRBV5-3 is annotated as an ORF whose role is uncertain. V was clipped by 4 bases and J by 6 bases, with 11 bases between them. The CDR3 length is 13 residues. The CDR3 DNA sequence: TGTGCCAGAAGCACGGAGTCGATCAATGAGCAGTTCTTC. Translated, it gives CARSTESINEQFF.

This clonotype is a singleton in its sample. A single base separates this from a much larger clone, so it may be a read error. The rearrangement uses TRBV20-1 and TRBJ2-1; TRBD2 aligns across 10 bases. The CDR3 contains 14 residues. Per the germline V gene, CDR1 is DFQATT and CDR2 is SNEGSKA (reference sequence). CDR3 in amino acids: CSARKLAGYIEQFF. The CDR3 nucleotides are TGCAGTGCTAGAAAACTAGCGGGGTACATTGAGCAGTTCTTC.

This clonotype was recorded many times. The J gene is TRBJ2-3, the V gene TRBV7-8; 11 nucleotides line up with TRBD2. The CDR3 consists of 16 residues. Germline V lookup: CDR1 SGHVS, CDR2 FQNEAQ. V shed 7 bases and J 3 bases; nucleotides not matched to a gene: 9. CDR3: CASNPIAGGRTDTQYF. The DNA of the CDR3 is TGTGCCAGCAACCCTATAGCGGGAGGGCGGACAGATACGCAGTATTTT.

Ten or more counts support this clonotype. The V gene is TRBV19, the J gene TRBJ2-2; a weak D match, TRBD2 (5 bases). This CDR3 region has 15 residues. CDR1 and CDR2 (germline): LNHDA, SQIVND (reference sequence). V lost 4 bases to trimming and J lost 2 bases, with 11 bases between them. The CDR3 region is CASSTPGRNTGELFF. The CDR3 DNA reads as TGTGCCAGTAGTACTCCGGGGAGAAACACCGGGGAGCTGTTTTTT.